Reported below is one T cell receptor beta chain. Some clones are missing from TCRdb's copy, which holds only in-frame ones; the method was immunoSEQ multiplex PCR. In the table there are 140,000 to 150,000 clones, less than 90% of which are singletons. The data derive from a study of blood T cell repertoires in COVID-19. Trimming removed 5 bases from V and 6 bases from J, with 10 bases in between. This CDR3 is built from 13 residues. The germline V gene encodes CDR1 SGHAT and CDR2 FQNNGV. Sequenced sample: peripheral blood. This receptor was obtained from a human donor in a cohort sampled during active COVID-19. The rearrangement uses TRBV11-2 and TRBJ2-2, with TRBD2 as a possible D gene (5 bases). The CDR3 DNA reads as TGTGCCAGCAGCCCTGGGAGCCCCGGGGAGCTGTTTTTT. It yields the protein CASSPGSPGELFF.